This T cell receptor (beta chain) comes out of a study of response to subunit inactivated influenza vaccine. V lost 3 bases and J lost 3, with 14 bases in between. Germline lookup yields CDR1 KGHSH and CDR2 LQKENI. The CDR3 loop spans 16 amino acids. From the RT-PCR reads, TCRdb called clonotypes with MiXCR, one entry per CDR3 protein. This sample has more than 450,000 distinct CDR3 sequences; about 12% occur once, and the top ten carry 9.5% to 13%. This clonotype originated in a man aged 45-60 years who received an inactivated influenza vaccine. The starting material was PBMCs from blood, obtained on the day of vaccination. The gene calls are TRBV18 and TRBJ2-2; tentatively, D is TRBD1 (7 bases). CDR3 region: CASSPQGGRDTGELFF. DNA of the CDR3: TGTGCCAGCTCACCCCAGGGGGGAAGAGACACCGGGGAGCTGTTTTTT.